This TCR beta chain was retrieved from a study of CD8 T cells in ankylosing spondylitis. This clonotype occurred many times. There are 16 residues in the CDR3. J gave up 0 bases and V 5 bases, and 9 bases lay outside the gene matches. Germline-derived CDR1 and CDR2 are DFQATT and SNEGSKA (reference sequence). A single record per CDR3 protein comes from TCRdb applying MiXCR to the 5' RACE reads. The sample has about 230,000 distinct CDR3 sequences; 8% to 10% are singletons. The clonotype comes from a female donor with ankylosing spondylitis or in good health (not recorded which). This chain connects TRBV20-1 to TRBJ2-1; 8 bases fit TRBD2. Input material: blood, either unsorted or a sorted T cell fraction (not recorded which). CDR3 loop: CSAERSGILSYNEQFF. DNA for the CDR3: TGCAGTGCTGAGCGTAGCGGGATCCTCTCCTACAATGAGCAGTTCTTC.